This TCR beta chain was observed in a study of CXCR3-negative and CXCR3-positive naive CD8 T cells (dated by TCRdb to about 2019). Background for the entire study: In total, roughly 150 million TRB reads were obtained, or roughly 1.5 +/- 0.3 million reads per library. The diversity and physicochemical repertoire analyses included 11 donors pooled from two independent experiments. The TRBV-TRBJ cluster analysis covered naive subsets from five or six donors and memory cells from 3 donors. Paper-wide results and their limitations: Freshly isolated PBMCs were used for most assays because CXCR3 expression went down partially after cryopreservation. Because surface CD5, which is linked to self-reactivity in mice, was comparable between the naive subsets, TCR interaction strength was also inferred from the physicochemical properties of TRB CDR3s. Comparably high repertoire diversity was found in both naive subsets, whereas much lower repertoire diversity was found in memory CD8+ T cells. TRB CDR3s from CXCR3-positive naive cells showed higher hydrophobicity (lower Kidera factor 4), lower energy, and higher strength and volume indices than CXCR3-negative naive cells. Similar TRBV-TRBJ usage was shown by naive CXCR3-negative and CXCR3-positive cells from the same donor, whereas distinct patterns were shown by memory cells.

The sample was run on a NextSeq 550. The Human TCR Profiling Kit (MiLaboratory) was used to make UMI-labeled 5' RACE TRB cDNA libraries. The full amount of extracted RNA was used for cDNA synthesis, and the full amount of resulting cDNA was used for PCR amplification. Libraries were prepared in parallel with an identical number of PCR cycles. In the authors' own workflow: With a requirement of at least two reads per UMI, MIGEC and MiXCR extracted about 50,000 +/- 10,000 unique UMI-labeled TRB cDNA molecules per library. On average, each library contained approximately 40,000 +/- 10,000 functional in-frame TRB CDR3 nucleotide clonotypes without stop codons. After each sample was downsampled to 5000 UMI-labeled TRB molecules, VDJtools was used to calculate diversity metrics such as normalized Shannon-Wiener and Chao1. VDJtools computed clonotype-size-weighted physicochemical properties of the central five CDR3 residues: interaction energy, strength, volume and Kidera factor 4. One entry per CDR3 protein sequence results from the TCRdb reprocessing of the reads, with DNA left out. TCRdb, not the original authors, processed these V and J calls. This sample's clone table shows 90,000 to 150,000 distinct CDR3 sequences. The ten biggest clones cover around 0.36% of the sample.

Its CDR3 holds 18 amino acids, cysteine through phenylalanine. No DNA is given. CDR1 is given as SEHNR and CDR2 as FQNEAQ, both from the germline V gene (reference sequence). For every CD8+ T cell subset, under 350,000 cells were flow-sorted straight into RLT lysis buffer, and each subset was sorted in triplicate. To exclude memory contaminants, naive CD8+ T cells were stringently defined as CD45RO-CCR7+CD27+CD95-. Standard density gradient centrifugation was used to isolate peripheral blood mononuclear cells from buffy coats. A FACSAria III was used to flow-sort naive CD8+ T cells into CXCR3-negative and CXCR3-positive populations. Total RNA was extracted from sorted cells with an RNeasy Mini Kit. Remarks on this clonotype: The antigen it recognizes is unknown.

In this chain, TRBV7-9 is recombined with TRBJ1-6; TCRdb reports TRBD1, a call that lacks DNA to check it against. The sequenced material came from naive CXCR3+ CD8+ T cells from blood. The cell subset or site label, as the study defines it: CD45RO-CCR7+CD27+CD95- naive CD8+ T cells expressing CXCR3 (TNR3+). The receptor's source is a human donor in good health. Some clones in this sample may be carry-over from other donors' samples. CDR3 region: CASRPDRGPSSYNSPLHF.